Shown below are 28 T cell receptor beta chains from a single sample sequenced in a study of T cell changes during pregnancy in multiple sclerosis. Sequencing used immunoSEQ multiplex PCR; TCRdb keeps in-frame clones, though not all of them. The sample consists of tens of thousands of clones, 92% of them appearing once. The sample in question was peripheral blood, obtained after pregnancy. The receptors originated from a female donor with multiple sclerosis, enrolled in a pregnancy study.

The rearrangement uses TRBV9 and TRBJ1-2, with 10 bases that match TRBD1. This CDR3 has 15 residues. The V gene end was trimmed by 0 bases and the J gene end by 8 bases; junction bases not matched to a gene: 7. Germline loops: CDR1 SGDLS, CDR2 YYNGEE. The CDR3 sequence: CASSVAPTGGGGYTF. CDR3 nucleotides: TGTGCCAGCAGCGTAGCTCCGACAGGGGGCGGCGGCTACACCTTC.

The chain has TRBV6-1 and TRBJ2-7; TRBD2 might be the D (6 bases). The CDR3 covers 14 residues. V shed 1 base and J shed 2 bases, with 9 bases lying between them. Per germline, CDR1 MNHNS and CDR2 SASEGT. CDR3 residues: CASSEDGGAYEQYF. The CDR3 region has the DNA TGTGCCAGCAGTGAAGATGGCGGGGCCTACGAGCAGTACTTC.

V and J are TRBV6-1 and TRBJ1-5; the D is unclear. Trimming took off 4 bases at V and 0 bases at J, with 13 bases between the two ends. Germline V gene sequence: CDR1 MNHNS, CDR2 SASEGT. The CDR3 is made up of 16 amino acids. DNA of the CDR3: TGTGCCAGCAGTGGGGTCCAGAGGTATAGCAATCAGCCCCAGCATTTT. Its protein product is CASSGVQRYSNQPQHF.

This clone was seen only once. The chain joins TRBV7-8 to TRBJ1-2; D perhaps matches TRBD1 (5 bases). This CDR3 region has 14 residues. With 6 bases removed from V and 9 bases from J, the gap between germline ends came to 20 bases. CDR1 and CDR2 (germline): SGHVS, FQNEAQ. CDR3: CASSLRRGFGSYTF. In DNA, the CDR3 is TGTGCCAGCAGTCTTCGCCGGGGGTTTGGGAGCTACACCTTC.

The chain uses TRBV7-2 and TRBJ1-5; D gene unclear. CDR1 and CDR2 (germline): SGHTA, FQGNSA. The CDR3 is 13 residues long. V lost 1 base and J 6 bases, leaving 7 bases between the germline ends. Written as DNA, the CDR3 is TGTGCCAGCAGCTTAGTTTACAGTCAGCCCCAGCATTTT. Translation gives CASSLVYSQPQHF.

The gene calls are TRBV7-3 and TRBJ2-3; 16 positions agree with TRBD2. Germline V gene lookup returns CDR1 SGHTA and CDR2 FQGTGA. After removal of 5 bases from V and 6 bases from J, the junction contained 5 bases not matched to a gene. The CDR3 totals 16 residues. CDR3 sequence (DNA): TGTGCCAGCAGCCTGGGACTAGCGGGGGGGCAGGATACGCAGTATTTT. Residues: CASSLGLAGGQDTQYF.

This clone was found once. The V and J genes are TRBV7-9 and TRBJ2-5; TRBD1 matches 9 bases. The V gene end was trimmed by 2 bases and the J gene end by 5 bases; junction bases not matched to a gene: 9. This CDR3 comprises 16 residues. Germline CDR1 SEHNR, CDR2 FQNEAQ (reference sequence). CDR3 sequence (DNA): TGTGCCAGCAGCTTAACACAGGGGGCGCCCAGGGAGACCCAGTACTTC. It translates to CASSLTQGAPRETQYF.

This clone was seen only once. The chain carries TRBV7-9 and TRBJ2-7, with 7 bases matching TRBD1. Germline CDR1 is SEHNR and CDR2 is FQNEAQ (reference sequence). The CDR3 runs 15 residues. V gave up 5 bases and J gave up 4 bases; unmatched junction bases: 11. The CDR3 is CASSRIRDSPYEQYF. CDR3 nucleotide sequence: TGTGCCAGCAGCCGAATACGGGACAGTCCTTACGAGCAGTACTTC.

CDR3: CASTDPGAWETQYF. The CDR3 bases are TGTGCCAGCACCGACCCAGGGGCTTGGGAGACCCAGTACTTC. V gene TRBV28 combines with J gene TRBJ2-5, with a weak D call TRBD1 (6 bases). The germline V and J ends were trimmed by 7 bases and 5 bases, with 17 bases remaining between them. CDR3 size: 14 residues. Per germline, CDR1 MDHEN and CDR2 SYDVKM.

The chain is built from TRBV6-1 and TRBJ2-2; 7 bases match TRBD2. CDR1 and CDR2 (germline): MNHNS, SASEGT. The V and J ends lost 10 bases and 2 bases, in that order; junction bases with no gene match: 7. The CDR3 has 14 amino acids. Here the CDR3 reads CATRWGGNTGELFF. The CDR3 DNA sequence: TGTGCCACCCGGTGGGGGGGTAACACCGGGGAGCTGTTTTTT.

V gene TRBV28 combines with J gene TRBJ1-1; D is unresolved. In germline, CDR1 is MDHEN, CDR2 SYDVKM. V was cut by 3 bases and J by 5 bases, with 13 bases left in between. The CDR3 length is 14 residues. CDR3 bases: TGTGCCAGCAGTTTTTTATCTACGGGGACTGAAGCTTTCTTT. This encodes CASSFLSTGTEAFF. Full variable domain (remainder filled in from reference TRBV28 and TRBJ1-1): DVKVTQSSRYLVKRTGEKVFLECVQDMDHENMFWYRQDPGLGLRLIYFSYDVKMKEKGDIPEGYSVSREKKERFSLILESASTNQTSMYLCASSFLSTGTEAFFGQGTRLTVV.

This clone was detected only once. The chain has TRBV7-6 and TRBJ1-4, with unresolved D. The CDR3 loop spans 15 amino acids. Deletions cut 1 base from V and 6 bases from J, with 12 bases between. Germline V lookup: CDR1 SGHVS, CDR2 FNYEAQ. CDR3 sequence (DNA): TGTGCCAGCAGCTTAGACGGGGAGGGTGATGAAAAACTGTTTTTT. Translation gives CASSLDGEGDEKLFF.

The count of this clone is one. This sequence joins TRBV6-5 and TRBJ1-2, with 8 bases matching TRBD1. Germline trimming cut 8 bases from V and 2 bases from J; bases unmatched to any gene: 4. Germline V gives CDR1 MNHEY, CDR2 SVGAGI. This CDR3 has 13 amino acids. The CDR3 sequence: CASGRQGNYGYTF. The CDR3 nucleotides read TGTGCCAGCGGCCGACAGGGGAACTATGGCTACACCTTC.

V gene TRBV18 combines with J gene TRBJ1-4; TRBD1 matches 8 bases. Germline CDR1 reads KGHSH; CDR2 reads LQKENI. The CDR3 has 16 amino acids. V lost 0 bases and J lost 8; bases outside the gene matches: 8. In DNA, the CDR3 is TGTGCCAGCTCACCACCGACCGGGACAGGAACAGAAAAACTGTTTTTT. This sequence encodes CASSPPTGTGTEKLFF.

There are a few counts of this clone. The gene calls are TRBV27 and TRBJ2-5; TRBD2 agrees at 7 bases. With V trimmed by 6 bases and J by 4 bases, 5 bases remained unmatched. Germline values: CDR1 MNHEY, CDR2 SMNVEV (reference sequence). The CDR3 has 13 residues. CDR3 protein: CASRSGGRETQYF. DNA of the CDR3: TGTGCCAGCAGGTCGGGGGGTCGAGAGACCCAGTACTTC.

The CDR3 region is CASSLGGQNTEAFF. In DNA form, the CDR3 reads TGTGCCAGCAGCTTGGGTGGGCAGAACACTGAAGCTTTCTTT. This rearrangement joins TRBV7-6 to TRBJ1-1, with unresolved D. Per germline, CDR1 SGHVS and CDR2 FNYEAQ. With 3 bases removed from V and 1 base from J, the gap between germline ends came to 9 bases. CDR3 length: 14 residues.

The chain has TRBV7-2 and TRBJ2-7; 7 positions agree with TRBD2. J lost 5 bases, V lost 4 bases, and 14 bases had no gene match. This CDR3 has 16 amino acids. Germline CDR1 and CDR2: SGHTA and FQGNSA. CDR3 bases: TGTGCCAGCAGCTCAAGCGGGGTGGGGAGTAGGCACGAGCAGTACTTC. Its translation is CASSSSGVGSRHEQYF.

This clone came up a few times. V gene TRBV29-1 combines with J gene TRBJ2-3; 7 positions agree with TRBD1. The V gene's germline CDR1 is SQVTM and CDR2 ANQGSEA. The length of the CDR3 is 13 residues. Trimming at V came to 7 bases and at J to 1 base, leaving 5 bases not matched to a gene. The CDR3 loop reads CSATGTGTDTQYF. The CDR3 coding sequence is TGCAGCGCTACCGGGACAGGCACAGATACGCAGTATTTT.

CDR3 sequence reads: CASSALRGQENTEAFF. The CDR3 DNA reads as TGTGCCAGCAGTGCCCTCAGGGGGCAAGAGAACACTGAAGCTTTCTTT. The J gene is TRBJ1-1, the V gene TRBV25-1; 8 bases map to TRBD1. Germline V gene data show CDR1 as MGHDK and CDR2 as SYGVNS. CDR3 length: 16 residues. The trim removed 4 bases at V and 1 base at J, leaving 8 bases unmatched.

The chain recombines TRBV7-3 with TRBJ2-1; 11 bases are shared with TRBD2. Losses at the gene ends were 5 bases for V and 3 bases for J; bases not matched to a gene: 6. The CDR3 extends over 16 amino acids. Per germline, CDR1 SGHTA and CDR2 FQGTGA. The CDR3 here is CASSRSGGAYYNEQFF. The CDR3 DNA is TGTGCCAGCAGCCGTAGCGGGGGGGCTTACTACAATGAGCAGTTCTTC.

The chain carries TRBV7-7 and TRBJ2-5; 7 bases align to TRBD2. CDR1 is SSHAT and CDR2 is FNYEAQ in the germline V gene (reference sequence). The J segment lost 2 bases and the V segment lost 5 bases, leaving 5 bases of the junction unmatched. The CDR3 runs to 14 residues. CDR3 DNA sequence: TGTGCCAGCAGCCAGCCGGGACTACAAGAGACCCAGTACTTC. This gives the protein CASSQPGLQETQYF.

The gene calls are TRBV10-3 and TRBJ2-5; 7 positions agree with TRBD2. This CDR3 has 13 amino acids. The V gene's germline CDR1 is ENHRY and CDR2 SYGVKD. V gave up 11 bases and J gave up 3 bases; unmatched junction bases: 9. CDR3 in DNA: TGTGCCCTCACCTGGGGGGGGAAAGAGACCCAGTACTTC. Protein: CALTWGGKETQYF.

The gene calls are TRBV7-2 and TRBJ1-1; 7 bases are shared with TRBD1. Trimming at V came to 6 bases and at J to 2 bases, leaving 9 bases not matched to a gene. Germline lookup yields CDR1 SGHTA and CDR2 FQGNSA. The CDR3 runs 15 residues. CDR3 region: CASRRTGQTNTEAFF. Here the CDR3 DNA reads TGTGCCAGCAGGAGGACGGGACAGACTAACACTGAAGCTTTCTTT.

In this sample, this clone turned up once. This chain uses TRBV19 with TRBJ1-2, with 8 bases that match TRBD1. V shed 3 bases, J shed 1 base, and the junction held 16 bases outside the gene matches. Germline V gene lookup returns CDR1 LNHDA and CDR2 SQIVND (reference sequence). CDR3 length: 19 residues. This CDR3 reads CASSMERPGQDGVNYGYTF. The CDR3 DNA sequence: TGTGCCAGTAGTATGGAGCGACCGGGACAGGACGGGGTTAACTATGGCTACACCTTC.

The CDR3 spells CASSESGDRSYEQYF. CDR3 nucleotide sequence: TGTGCCAGCAGTGAATCGGGGGACAGATCCTACGAGCAGTACTTC. The chain links TRBV25-1 to TRBJ2-7; D is perhaps TRBD1 (7 bases). The CDR3 spans 15 residues. Germline V gene sequence: CDR1 MGHDK, CDR2 SYGVNS. V lost 1 base, J lost 1 base, and 11 bases lay in between.

V is TRBV7-9 and J is TRBJ1-1; D possibly corresponds to TRBD1 (5 bases). CDR3 size: 14 residues. Per germline, CDR1 SEHNR and CDR2 FQNEAQ (reference sequence). Trimming removed 8 bases from V and 4 bases from J, with 17 bases in between. CDR3 in DNA: TGTGCCAGCGTCTGGACCTCGGGGGGCACTGAAGCTTTCTTT. This sequence encodes CASVWTSGGTEAFF.

This sequence joins TRBV6-5 and TRBJ1-6; 8 bases fit TRBD1. The CDR3 loop spans 16 amino acids. The V gene's germline CDR1 is MNHEY and CDR2 SVGAGI. V shed 2 bases and J 9 bases; nucleotides not matched to a gene: 9. CDR3 sequence reads: CASSYTLQGAGSPLHF. The CDR3 DNA follows: TGTGCCAGCAGTTACACCCTTCAGGGGGCAGGTTCACCCCTCCACTTT.

This clone was picked up one time. The CDR3: CASSIDAGGYGYTF. The CDR3 DNA is TGTGCCAGTAGTATAGATGCAGGGGGTTATGGCTACACCTTC. The chain uses TRBV19 and TRBJ1-2; 7 positions agree with TRBD1. CDR1 is LNHDA and CDR2 is SQIVND in the germline V gene (reference sequence). The CDR3 has 14 residues. V gave up 0 bases and J gave up 5 bases; unmatched junction bases: 3.